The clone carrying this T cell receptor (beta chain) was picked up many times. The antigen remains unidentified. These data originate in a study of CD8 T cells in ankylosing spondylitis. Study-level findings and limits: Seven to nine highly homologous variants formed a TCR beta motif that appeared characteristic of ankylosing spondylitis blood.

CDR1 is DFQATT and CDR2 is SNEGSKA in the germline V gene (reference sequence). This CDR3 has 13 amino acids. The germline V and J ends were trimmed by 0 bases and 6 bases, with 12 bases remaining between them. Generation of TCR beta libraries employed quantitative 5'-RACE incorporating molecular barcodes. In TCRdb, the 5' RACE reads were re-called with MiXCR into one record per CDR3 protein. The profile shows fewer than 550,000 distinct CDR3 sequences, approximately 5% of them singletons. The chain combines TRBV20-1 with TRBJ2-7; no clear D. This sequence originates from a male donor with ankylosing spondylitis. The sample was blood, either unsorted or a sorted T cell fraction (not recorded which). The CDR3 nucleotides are TGCAGTGCTAGAGATTACAGACTTGTCGAGCAGTACTTC. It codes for CSARDYRLVEQYF.